The 8 T cell receptor beta chains reported below all come from one sample, sequenced in a study of tumor-infiltrating lymphocytes in primary liver carcinoma. Co-extracting RNA and DNA was done with about 17-31 mg of unsorted bulk tissue as input. From approximately 450 ng total RNA, TCR beta cDNA was generated with a primer in the constant region. Researchers made the TCR beta libraries by running three nested multiplex PCR rounds with slightly modified ARM-PCR. Investigators reported that the first two PCR rounds, at 10 cycles each, used TRBV1-TRBV30 forward primers with a C-beta reverse primer. TCRdb fed the multiplex PCR reads into MiXCR, producing one record per CDR3 protein. The profile shows around 99,000 distinct CDR3 sequences, less than 70% of them singletons. Sequenced material: tumor-adjacent normal liver tissue. These receptor sequences come from a middle-aged man with primary liver carcinoma and hepatitis B virus infection.

To note about this clonotype: Given a much more abundant clone one base away, this may be a read error. The chain uses TRBV5-1 and TRBJ2-1; a weak D match, TRBD2 (6 bases). Trimming cost V 3 bases and J 5 bases, with 15 bases left between them. CDR1 and CDR2 from the germline V gene are SGHRS and YFSETQ. CDR3 length: 15 amino acids. Here the CDR3 reads CASSWGVLVDNEQFF. In DNA form, the CDR3 reads TGCGCCAGCAGCTGGGGGGTACTAGTGGACAATGAGCAGTTCTTC.

About this clonotype itself: The junction departs from germline at one end; a sequencing error may be responsible. The CDR3: CASSHLVAGQGAINSYDEQFF. The CDR3 DNA follows: TGCGCCAGCAGCCATCTCGTAGCGGGACAGGGGGCGATTAACTCCTACGATGAGCAGTTCTTC. The chain links TRBV4-1 to TRBJ2-1; 12 nucleotides align to TRBD1. The CDR3 has 21 amino acids. Germline loops: CDR1 MGHRA, CDR2 YSYEKL.

Details on this clonotype: No conserved phenylalanine or tryptophan is present at the end of the CDR3, so a read error is the likely explanation. The J gene is TRBJ2-5, the V gene TRBV6-1, with 11 nucleotides matching TRBD2. The V segment lost 4 bases and the J segment 1 base; nucleotides outside the gene matches: 2. This CDR3 comprises 15 residues. Germline CDR1 and CDR2: MNHNS and SASEGT. The CDR3 reads CASSGLAGLQETQYL. CDR3 sequence (DNA): TGTGCCAGCAGTGGACTAGCGGGACTCCAAGAGACCCAGTACCTC.

Worth noting for this clonotype: This may be a read error: a much more frequent sequence differs by one nucleotide. The chain joins TRBV7-8 to TRBJ2-6; TRBD2 is a possible D gene (6 bases). Trimming cost V 2 bases and J 2 bases, with 13 bases left between them. CDR1 SGHVS and CDR2 FQNEAQ come from the germline V gene. The CDR3 is 17 amino acids. The CDR3 sequence: CASSLRARDPGANVLTF. DNA for the CDR3: TGTGCCAGCAGCTTAAGGGCGCGGGACCCTGGGGCCAACGTCCTGACTTTC.

A word on this clonotype: At one of its ends the junction is not consistent with the germline gene, which may arise from a read error. The rearrangement links TRBV2 to TRBJ2-3, with D unresolved. Per germline, CDR1 SNHLY and CDR2 FYNNEI. The CDR3 consists of 12 residues. CDR3 nucleotides: TGTGCCAGCCGCGGAAGCATAGATACGCAGTATTTT. It is translated as CASRGSIDTQYF.

Remarks on this clonotype: The conserved phenylalanine or tryptophan normally closing the CDR3 is absent here, so this likely arose from a read error. The DNA is omitted, as the CDR3 cannot be located on it reliably, and the CDR3 follows TCRdb's listing. The CDR3 here is CASRSGSYEQCI. J is TRBJ2-7 and V is TRBV10-2; TRBD1, the D gene given by the table, was not confirmed from the DNA. The CDR3 spans 12 residues, counting both ends. The germline gives CDR1 WSHSY, CDR2 SAAADI.

Comments on this clonotype: One end of the junction varies from germline; a read error may be responsible. The chain links TRBV11-2 to TRBJ2-1; D is unresolved. This CDR3 has 14 residues. The germline V gene encodes CDR1 SGHAT and CDR2 FQNNGV. CDR3 amino acids: CTSSLYRLVSEQFF. CDR3 nucleotide sequence: TGTACCAGCAGCTTATACCGGCTAGTTAGTGAACAGTTCTTC.

Worth noting for this clonotype: This may come from a read error, since a much larger clone is one base off. V usage is TRBV28 and J usage is TRBJ1-1; no clear D. V was cut by 0 bases and J by 4 bases, with 15 bases left in between. The length of the CDR3 is 16 residues. Germline V gene data show CDR1 as MDHEN and CDR2 as SYDVKM. This chain's CDR3 is CASSLWFRGMITEAFF. The CDR3 region has the DNA TGTGCCAGCAGTTTATGGTTCCGAGGGATGATCACTGAAGCTTTCTTT.